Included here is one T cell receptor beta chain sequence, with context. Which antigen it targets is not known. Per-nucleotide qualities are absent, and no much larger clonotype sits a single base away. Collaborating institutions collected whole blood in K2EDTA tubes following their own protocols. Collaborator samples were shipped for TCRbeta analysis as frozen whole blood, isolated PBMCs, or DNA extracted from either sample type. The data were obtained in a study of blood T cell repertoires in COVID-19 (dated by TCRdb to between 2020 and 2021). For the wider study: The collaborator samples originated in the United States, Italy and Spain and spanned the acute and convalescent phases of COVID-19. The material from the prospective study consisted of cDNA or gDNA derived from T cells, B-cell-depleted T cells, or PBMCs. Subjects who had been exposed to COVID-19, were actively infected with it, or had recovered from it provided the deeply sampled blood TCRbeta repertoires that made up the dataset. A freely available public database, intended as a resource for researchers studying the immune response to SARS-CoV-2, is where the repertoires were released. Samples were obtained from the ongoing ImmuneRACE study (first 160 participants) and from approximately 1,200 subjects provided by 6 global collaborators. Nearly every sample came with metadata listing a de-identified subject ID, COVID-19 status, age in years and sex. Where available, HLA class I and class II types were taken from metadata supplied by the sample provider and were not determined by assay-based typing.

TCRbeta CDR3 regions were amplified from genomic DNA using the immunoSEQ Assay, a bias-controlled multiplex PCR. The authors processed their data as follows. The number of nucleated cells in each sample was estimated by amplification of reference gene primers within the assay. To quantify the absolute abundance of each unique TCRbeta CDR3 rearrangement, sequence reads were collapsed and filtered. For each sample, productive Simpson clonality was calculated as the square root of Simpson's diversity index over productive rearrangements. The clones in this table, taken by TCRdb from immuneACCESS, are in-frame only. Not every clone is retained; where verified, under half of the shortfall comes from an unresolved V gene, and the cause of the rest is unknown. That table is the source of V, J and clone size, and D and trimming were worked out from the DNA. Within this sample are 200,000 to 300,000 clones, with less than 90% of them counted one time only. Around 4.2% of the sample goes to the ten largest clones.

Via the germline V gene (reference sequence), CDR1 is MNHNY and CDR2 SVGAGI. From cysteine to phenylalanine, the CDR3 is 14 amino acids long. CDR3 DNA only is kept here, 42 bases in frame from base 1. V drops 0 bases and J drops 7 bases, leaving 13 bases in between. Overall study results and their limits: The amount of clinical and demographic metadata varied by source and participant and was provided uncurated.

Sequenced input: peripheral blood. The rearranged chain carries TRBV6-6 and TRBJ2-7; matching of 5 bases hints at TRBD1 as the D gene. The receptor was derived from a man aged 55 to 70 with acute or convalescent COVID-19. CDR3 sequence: CASSYSQVGREQYF. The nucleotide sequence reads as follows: TGTGCCAGCAGTTACTCACAGGTGGGGCGGGAGCAGTACTTC.